This T cell receptor (beta chain) stems from a study of blood T cell repertoires in COVID-19. The overall study: The United States, Italy and Spain provided the acute and convalescent COVID-19 samples.

From germline, CDR1 is SGHNT and CDR2 YYREEE (reference sequence). Trimming removed 1 base from V and 2 bases from J; junction bases left unmatched: 2. The CDR3 is 15 residues long. Repertoires were generated with immunoSEQ multiplex PCR, while TCRdb's copy carries only in-frame clones and drops some. Of over 200,000 clones listed, 70% to 90% were seen once; the top ten hold approximately 8.7%. Living in about two dozen US areas, the participants were between roughly 18 and 89 years of age. Assignments of participants to cohorts depended upon their own reported clinical history. The sequenced sample was PBMCs or T cells enriched from blood (not recorded which). The clonotype was recovered from a man in his forties who had recovered from COVID-19. J is TRBJ1-2 and V is TRBV5-4; TRBD1 matches 10 bases. The CDR3 loop reads CASSLLGQGNYGYTF. CDR3 DNA sequence: TGTGCCAGCAGCTTGTTGGGACAGGGGAACTATGGCTACACCTTC.